Presented here are 19 T cell receptor beta chains from one specimen sequenced in a study of cytomegalovirus exposure and HLA in healthy donors. 60 Vbeta and 13 Jbeta primers were used in PCR. Repertoires were generated with immunoSEQ multiplex PCR, while TCRdb's copy carries only in-frame clones and drops some. The sample lists about 170,000 clones; about three quarters were seen once. Sequencing input: PBMCs. The receptors stem from a woman between 45 and 65 years old in good health and CMV-seropositive.

This sequence joins TRBV7-9 and TRBJ1-5; D perhaps matches TRBD1 (6 bases). Trimming pared 5 bases from V and 0 bases from J, leaving 8 bases between. The germline V gene encodes CDR1 SEHNR and CDR2 FQNEAQ (reference sequence). This CDR3 is 14 amino acids long. CDR3 sequence (DNA): TGTGCCAGCAGCCGGACAGATAGCAATCAGCCCCAGCATTTT. Protein product: CASSRTDSNQPQHF.

The gene calls are TRBV18 and TRBJ2-5; perhaps TRBD2 as D (5 bases). The germline V gene has CDR1 KGHSH and CDR2 LQKENI. V was cut by 4 bases and J by 1 base, with 13 bases left in between. This CDR3 comprises 15 residues. The CDR3 region is CASSLAGGPQETQYF. The CDR3 region has the DNA TGTGCCAGCTCACTTGCGGGCGGTCCCCAAGAGACCCAGTACTTC.

The V gene is TRBV2, the J gene TRBJ2-7; no reliable D call. This CDR3 spans 13 amino acids. CDR1 is SNHLY and CDR2 is FYNNEI in the germline V gene. Trimming took 6 bases from V and 2 from J, leaving 11 bases between them. The CDR3 DNA sequence: TGTGCCAGCAGAGTCAGGCCTCCCTACGAGCAGTACTTC. This encodes CASRVRPPYEQYF.

For this clone: The CDR3 carries no conserved terminal phenylalanine or tryptophan, so it likely arises from a read error. J is TRBJ1-2 and V is TRBV7-8, with D possibly being TRBD1 (6 bases). Germline-derived CDR1 and CDR2 are SGHVS and FQNEAQ. Between the trimmed V and J ends, which lost 4 bases and 5 bases, there was a span of 14 bases. The CDR3 has 14 amino acids. The CDR3 sequence: CASSYTGTNYGYTV. DNA for the CDR3: TGTGCCAGCAGCTATACCGGGACAAATTATGGCTACACCGTC.

V gene TRBV4-3 combines with J gene TRBJ1-2; 7 bases match TRBD1. Germline-derived CDR1 and CDR2 are LGHNA and YSLEER. The junction had 8 bases not matched to a gene; V was cut back by 3 bases and J by 1 base. The CDR3 has 16 residues. CDR3 bases: TGCGCCAGCAGCCACAACGTCGGGGACAGTAACTATGGCTACACCTTC. This translates into CASSHNVGDSNYGYTF.

V and J are TRBV5-1 and TRBJ2-7, with TRBD1 matching over 8 bases. Germline values: CDR1 SGHRS, CDR2 YFSETQ. J was trimmed by 3 bases and V by 4 bases; bases with no gene match: 3. The CDR3 spans 13 residues. The CDR3 protein is CASSGGQGYEQYF. Here the CDR3 DNA reads TGCGCCAGCAGCGGAGGACAGGGCTACGAGCAGTACTTC.

The CDR3 DNA follows: TGTGCCAGCAGCCTCAGCGGGGGGAGCTCCTACAATGAGCAGTTCTTC. Protein product: CASSLSGGSSYNEQFF. The genes are TRBV7-6 and TRBJ2-1; 9 bases align to TRBD2. Germline CDR1 is SGHVS and CDR2 is FNYEAQ. The CDR3 contains 16 residues. The V segment lost 5 bases and the J segment 0 bases; nucleotides outside the gene matches: 5.

The chain employs TRBV5-1 and TRBJ1-2, with 7 bases fitting TRBD1. The junction had 5 bases not matched to a gene; V was cut back by 2 bases and J by 4 bases. The CDR3 is 14 amino acids. The germline V gene has CDR1 SGHRS and CDR2 YFSETQ. The CDR3 here is CASSLEGAVYGYTF. The CDR3 nucleotides read TGCGCCAGCAGCTTAGAGGGGGCAGTCTATGGCTACACCTTC.

V usage is TRBV27 and J usage is TRBJ1-3; 8 bases map to TRBD1. The CDR3 runs 13 residues. Germline CDR1 is MNHEY and CDR2 is SMNVEV (reference sequence). Trimming removed 5 bases from V and 7 bases from J; junction bases left unmatched: 4. The CDR3 DNA reads TGTGCCAGCAGTCCCGACAGGGGTAACACCATATATTTT. It translates to CASSPDRGNTIYF.

The chain carries TRBV19 and TRBJ1-5; TRBD1 matches 7 bases. Trimming at V came to 5 bases and at J to 3 bases, leaving 7 bases not matched to a gene. This CDR3 is built from 15 residues. Germline V CDR1 and CDR2: LNHDA, SQIVND (reference sequence). CDR3: CASSWGQTNNQPQHF. The DNA of the CDR3 is TGTGCCAGTAGTTGGGGACAGACTAACAATCAGCCCCAGCATTTT.

The genes are TRBV27 and TRBJ1-1; 7 nucleotides align to TRBD1. This CDR3 has 11 residues. With V trimmed by 7 bases and J by 7 bases, 3 bases remained unmatched. Germline CDR1 is MNHEY and CDR2 is SMNVEV (reference sequence). The CDR3 spells CASNQGGEAFF. Here the CDR3 DNA reads TGTGCCAGCAACCAGGGGGGTGAAGCTTTCTTT.

The chain employs TRBV27 and TRBJ2-1; 8 positions agree with TRBD2. The CDR3 extends over 17 amino acids. The germline CDR1 and CDR2 sequences are MNHEY and SMNVEV (reference sequence). V shed 4 bases and J 3 bases; nucleotides not matched to a gene: 11. CDR3 nucleotide sequence: TGTGCCAGCAGTTCACTTCCCGGGACTAGTAACTACAATGAGCAGTTCTTC. Its protein is CASSSLPGTSNYNEQFF.

A single count supports this clone. V usage is TRBV6-1 and J usage is TRBJ2-7, with D unclear. V lost 0 bases, J lost 7 bases, and 10 bases lay in between. The CDR3 has 13 residues. Germline CDR1 MNHNS, CDR2 SASEGT. CDR3 residues: CASSEAVPGEQYF. In nucleotides, the CDR3 is TGTGCCAGCAGTGAAGCGGTCCCGGGTGAGCAGTACTTC.

The chain employs TRBV19 and TRBJ2-7, with 7 bases aligning to TRBD1. The V and J ends lost 1 base and 3 bases, in that order; junction bases with no gene match: 6. The germline V gene encodes CDR1 LNHDA and CDR2 SQIVND (reference sequence). This CDR3 is built from 15 residues. The CDR3 sequence is CASSIGTGPLYEQYF. In nucleotides, the CDR3 is TGTGCCAGTAGTATAGGGACAGGCCCCCTCTACGAGCAGTACTTC.

This sequence joins TRBV7-2 and TRBJ2-7; 9 bases are a match to TRBD1. Looked up from germline, CDR1 is SGHTA and CDR2 is FQGNSA. J gave up 7 bases and V 3 bases, and 1 base lay outside the gene matches. The CDR3 extends over 12 amino acids. CDR3 residues: CASSLTGGEQYF. CDR3 bases: TGTGCCAGCAGCTTGACAGGGGGGGAGCAGTACTTC.

This sequence joins TRBV11-2 and TRBJ1-1, with 7 bases aligning to TRBD1. CDR1 is SGHAT, CDR2 FQNNGV, per germline. The CDR3 consists of 17 residues. The V gene end was trimmed by 4 bases and the J gene end by 1 base; junction bases not matched to a gene: 12. The CDR3 nucleotides read TGTGCCAGCAGCTCCCCACGGACAGGCTGGGCGAACACTGAAGCTTTCTTT. Translated, it gives CASSSPRTGWANTEAFF.

The rearrangement links TRBV29-1 to TRBJ2-1; 9 nucleotides line up with TRBD2. Germline lookup yields CDR1 SQVTM and CDR2 ANQGSEA. The CDR3 is 13 residues long. Losses at the gene ends were 4 bases for V and 7 bases for J; bases not matched to a gene: 5. The CDR3 DNA is TGCAGCGTTGTAGCGGGAGTGGGGAATGAGCAGTTCTTC. Translating gives CSVVAGVGNEQFF.

V gene TRBV5-1 combines with J gene TRBJ2-3; 7 nucleotides line up with TRBD1. Germline-derived CDR1 and CDR2 are SGHRS and YFSETQ. Trimming at V came to 0 bases and at J to 3 bases, leaving 1 base not matched to a gene. The CDR3 runs 14 residues. The CDR3: CASSLEGATDTQYF. CDR3 coding DNA: TGCGCCAGCAGCTTGGAGGGGGCTACAGATACGCAGTATTTT. Based on the CDR3 plus reference TRBV5-1 and TRBJ2-3, the full variable domain is KAGVTQTPRYLIKTRGQQVTLSCSPISGHRSVSWYQQTPGQGLQFLFEYFSETQRNKGNFPGRFSGRQFSNSRSEMNVSTLELGDSALYLCASSLEGATDTQYFGPGTRLTVL.

This clone was seen a few times. This rearrangement joins TRBV10-3 to TRBJ1-1; the match to TRBD1 covers 8 bases. The CDR3 loop spans 14 amino acids. V was pared by 5 bases and J by 5 bases, with 7 bases of the junction left unmatched. Germline loops: CDR1 ENHRY, CDR2 SYGVKD. The CDR3 sequence is CAISPQGGSTEAFF. The CDR3 DNA follows: TGTGCCATCAGTCCACAGGGGGGTAGTACTGAAGCTTTCTTT.